Below, 7 T cell receptor beta chains from the same sample are listed, as sequenced in a study of shared clonotypes between healthy human individuals. The table came from immunoSEQ multiplex PCR; TCRdb's copy has only in-frame clones and leaves some out. The table has some 1.5 million clones, roughly 95% seen once. Sequenced material: naive CD4+ T cells sorted from blood. Regarding subset: CD45RA+ positively selected. These receptors were taken from a man in his thirties or forties in good health.

The chain couples TRBV12-5 to TRBJ2-2, with D perhaps matching TRBD1 (6 bases). This CDR3 is built from 18 residues. V was clipped by 0 bases and J by 0 bases, with 14 bases between them. Per germline, CDR1 LGHNT and CDR2 FRNRAP. CDR3 loop: CASGLVHGAGANTGELFF. The DNA for the CDR3 is TGTGCTAGTGGTTTGGTACATGGGGCAGGGGCGAACACCGGGGAGCTGTTTTTT. Full variable domain (outside the CDR3, taken from reference TRBV12-5 and TRBJ2-2): DARVTQTPRHKVTEMGQEVTMRCQPILGHNTVFWYRQTMMQGLELLAYFRNRAPLDDSGMPKDRFSAEMPDATLATLKIQPSEPRDSAVYFCASGLVHGAGANTGELFFGEGSRLTVL.

The chain carries TRBV28 and TRBJ1-1; 10 bases fit TRBD1. The CDR3 is made up of 14 amino acids. Germline trimming cut 6 bases from V and 5 bases from J; bases unmatched to any gene: 6. CDR1 and CDR2 (germline): MDHEN, SYDVKM. The CDR3 nucleotides read TGTGCCAGCAGGACGGGACAGGGGAGGACTGAAGCTTTCTTT. Translated, it gives CASRTGQGRTEAFF.

The chain links TRBV5-1 to TRBJ2-2; tentative D call: TRBD2 (6 bases). The V gene lost 6 bases and the J gene lost 4 bases, with 13 bases spanning the gap. The CDR3 has 14 residues. Germline CDR1 is SGHRS and CDR2 is YFSETQ. CDR3 loop: CASNPAGGTGELFF. The CDR3 coding sequence is TGCGCCAGCAACCCGGCCGGGGGCACCGGGGAGCTGTTTTTT.

V gene TRBV11-2 combines with J gene TRBJ2-1; 9 nucleotides align to TRBD1. Germline trimming cut 1 base from V and 4 bases from J; bases unmatched to any gene: 2. The length of the CDR3 is 15 residues. CDR1 is SGHAT, CDR2 FQNNGV, per germline. The CDR3 DNA reads TGTGCCAGCAGCTTAGGGACAGGGGATTACAATGAGCAGTTCTTC. The encoded protein is CASSLGTGDYNEQFF.

This clone is a singleton in its sample. The chain couples TRBV2 to TRBJ2-7; D ambiguous. The germline V gene has CDR1 SNHLY and CDR2 FYNNEI. Trimming cost V 2 bases and J 2 bases, with 7 bases left between them. The CDR3 is 13 residues long. The DNA for the CDR3 is TGTGCCAGCAGTGAACAAGGTCCCTACGAGCAGTACTTC. Amino acids: CASSEQGPYEQYF.

This chain links TRBV9 with TRBJ2-2; D remains unclear. Germline V gives CDR1 SGDLS, CDR2 YYNGEE. V lost 4 bases, J lost 5 bases, and 12 bases lay in between. The CDR3 runs to 14 residues. The CDR3 DNA reads as TGTGCCAGCAGCTCCCGACCCGGGACCGGGGAGCTGTTTTTT. Translation: CASSSRPGTGELFF.

This chain joins TRBV4-3 and TRBJ1-1, with D perhaps TRBD1 (5 bases). V dropped 3 bases and J dropped 7 bases, with 12 bases sitting between them. The germline V gene encodes CDR1 LGHNA and CDR2 YSLEER. The CDR3 length is 13 residues. CDR3 region: CASSQPGYGEAFF. Written as DNA, the CDR3 is TGCGCCAGCAGCCAGCCAGGGTACGGTGAAGCTTTCTTT.